Listed here are 18 T cell receptor beta chains from one sample, sequenced in a study of regulatory T cells in long-lasting Graves disease. Time point noted: newly diagnosed GD, antithyroid drugs for less than 3 months. The TCR library was made from RNA extracted from PBMCs. Researchers made TCR beta libraries by using iRepertoire HTBI primers and running Arm-PCR on CDR3 regions. TCRdb re-called the multiplex PCR reads with MiXCR, one entry per CDR3 protein. The repertoire holds hundreds of thousands of distinct CDR3 sequences, with roughly 15% as singletons. These sequences were also reported in another study, on T cells in Graves' hyperthyroidism and ophthalmopathy.

This sample comprised peripheral blood mononuclear cells (PBMCs), obtained at new diagnosis, from a patient treated with antithyroid drugs. Receptors originate from a woman younger than 45 with Graves disease.

Notes on this clonotype: A much larger clone lies a single base off, so this may be a read error. The chain has TRBV29-1 and TRBJ2-7; D is undetermined. The CDR3 is 13 amino acids. Trimming took 6 bases from V and 0 from J, leaving 12 bases between them. CDR1 SQVTM and CDR2 ANQGSEA come from the germline V gene. CDR3 sequence: CSVEPNNSYEQYF. The CDR3 DNA follows: TGCAGCGTGGAACCGAACAACTCCTACGAGCAGTACTTC.

The sample holds many counts of this clonotype. The V gene is TRBV2, the J gene TRBJ1-5; maybe TRBD1 (6 bases). Germline V lookup: CDR1 SNHLY, CDR2 FYNNEI. The CDR3 is 14 residues long. Trimming removed 4 bases at V and 5 bases at J, with 12 bases between. CDR3 residues: CASSAYRVDQPQHF. The CDR3 nucleotides read TGTGCCAGCAGTGCGTACAGGGTCGATCAGCCCCAGCATTTT. Using reference TRBV2 and TRBJ1-5 for the parts outside the CDR3, the full variable domain is EPEVTQTPSHQVTQMGQEVILRCVPISNHLYFYWYRQILGQKVEFLVSFYNNEISEKSEIFDDQFSVERPDGSNFTLKIRSTKLEDSAMYFCASSAYRVDQPQHFGDGTRLSIL.

A few counts support this clonotype. V and J are TRBV28 and TRBJ2-1; TRBD1 is a possible D gene (6 bases). V lost 4 bases to trimming and J lost 7 bases, with 14 bases between them. Germline V gene data show CDR1 as MDHEN and CDR2 as SYDVKM. This CDR3 is 14 amino acids long. The CDR3: CASSSRLRGNEQFF. In DNA, the CDR3 is TGTGCCAGCAGTTCACGACTGAGGGGGAATGAGCAGTTCTTC.

This clonotype was observed at least ten times. The chain recombines TRBV5-1 with TRBJ2-1; TRBD2 might be the D (5 bases). This CDR3 comprises 15 residues. Germline V gene lookup returns CDR1 SGHRS and CDR2 YFSETQ. V was trimmed by 2 bases and J by 1 base, leaving 10 bases between them. DNA for the CDR3: TGCGCCAGCAGCTTCTCCGGGGTATCCTACAATGAGCAGTTCTTC. It codes for CASSFSGVSYNEQFF.

The gene calls are TRBV3-1 and TRBJ2-7; TRBD2 might be the D (7 bases). Germline V CDR1 and CDR2: LGHDT, YNNKEL (reference sequence). The CDR3 totals 16 residues. Trimming pared 1 base from V and 4 bases from J, leaving 17 bases between. This CDR3 is CASSQVGAGVRYEQYF. The CDR3 DNA reads as TGTGCCAGCAGCCAAGTGGGGGCGGGAGTTCGGTACGAGCAGTACTTC.

The gene calls are TRBV20-1 and TRBJ1-5, with D unclear. Germline CDR1 reads DFQATT; CDR2 reads SNEGSKA (reference sequence). The V end lost 6 bases, the J end lost 11 bases, and 23 bases lay between the germline ends. The CDR3 extends over 14 amino acids. In DNA, the CDR3 is TGCAGTGCCGGAGATGGCCCCGCGCGGGGAGCCCAGCATTTT. It codes for CSAGDGPARGAQHF.

The chain uses TRBV7-9 and TRBJ2-7; perhaps TRBD1 as D (5 bases). The CDR3 runs to 14 residues. Germline V gene lookup returns CDR1 SEHNR and CDR2 FQNEAQ (reference sequence). Trimming removed 2 bases from V and 5 bases from J, with 13 bases in between. Here the CDR3 DNA reads TGTGCCAGCAGCTTAAATAGCAGGGCACACGAGCAGTACTTC. As protein: CASSLNSRAHEQYF.

The rearrangement links TRBV7-9 to TRBJ1-5, with D unclear. The germline CDR1 and CDR2 sequences are SEHNR and FQNEAQ (reference sequence). This CDR3 has 14 residues. Trimming took off 5 bases at V and 0 bases at J, with 8 bases between the two ends. For the CDR3, the DNA is TGTGCCAGCAGCGGAGACAATAGCAATCAGCCCCAGCATTTT. Protein product: CASSGDNSNQPQHF.

This clonotype was seen a few times. The rearrangement uses TRBV6-1 and TRBJ1-3; D is unresolved. The CDR3 is made up of 14 amino acids. V lost 6 bases and J lost 0, with 9 bases in between. Germline CDR1 is MNHNS and CDR2 is SASEGT. The CDR3 DNA is TGTGCCAGCAGGGCGGATATCTCTGGAAACACCATATATTTT. Encoded protein: CASRADISGNTIYF.

This clonotype was counted at least ten times. This chain uses TRBV7-2 with TRBJ1-6, with D unclear. Looked up from germline, CDR1 is SGHTA and CDR2 is FQGNSA. V lost 0 bases and J 8 bases, leaving 5 bases between the germline ends. This CDR3 is built from 13 residues. CDR3 coding DNA: TGTGCCAGCAGCTTAGCGCGGGATTCACCCCTCCACTTT. It is translated as CASSLARDSPLHF.

This clonotype was seen at least ten times. This chain uses TRBV20-1 with TRBJ1-1, with D possibly TRBD1 on 6 matching bases. This CDR3 is 15 amino acids long. The V end was cut by 0 bases, the J end by 4 bases, with 15 bases between. Germline lookup yields CDR1 DFQATT and CDR2 SNEGSKA (reference sequence). CDR3 sequence: CSARDQGGRGTEAFF. In DNA form, the CDR3 reads TGCAGTGCTAGAGATCAAGGGGGGCGCGGCACTGAAGCTTTCTTT.

This chain uses TRBV28 with TRBJ2-1, with 8 bases matching TRBD1. Germline loops: CDR1 MDHEN, CDR2 SYDVKM. Trimming removed 6 bases from V and 4 bases from J; junction bases left unmatched: 2. The CDR3 has 13 amino acids. CDR3 nucleotide sequence: TGTGCCAGCAGGACAGGGGATTACAATGAGCAGTTCTTC. Protein: CASRTGDYNEQFF.

This clonotype was seen at least ten times. The chain recombines TRBV6-1 with TRBJ2-3; 8 bases are a match to TRBD2. V was pared by 0 bases and J by 5 bases, with 1 base of the junction left unmatched. Germline assignment: CDR1 MNHNS and CDR2 SASEGT. The CDR3 runs to 14 residues. The CDR3 bases are TGTGCCAGCAGTGAAGCGAGCGGGAGAGATACGCAGTATTTT. Translated: CASSEASGRDTQYF.

This clonotype was picked up a small number of times. The chain combines TRBV29-1 with TRBJ2-7, with a tentative D call TRBD1 (6 bases). The CDR3 length is 13 residues. The germline V gene has CDR1 SQVTM and CDR2 ANQGSEA. Trimming removed 7 bases at V and 1 base at J, with 14 bases between. CDR3 in DNA: TGCAGCGCCGGGACATACCCTTCCTACGAGCAGTACTTC. It yields the protein CSAGTYPSYEQYF.

Worth noting for this clonotype: This likely stems from a read error, as it lies one base from a far larger clone. This chain uses TRBV6-1 with TRBJ1-3; unclear D gene. The germline CDR1 and CDR2 sequences are MNHNS and SASEGT. The V gene lost 5 bases and the J gene lost 1 base, with 6 bases spanning the gap. CDR3 length: 13 residues. The CDR3 region has the DNA TGTGCCAGCAGTAGGCCGTCTGGAAACACCATATATTTT. Residues: CASSRPSGNTIYF.

This clonotype was observed a single time. This may come from a read error, since a much larger clone is one base off. This chain links TRBV24-1 with TRBJ2-7; TRBD2 aligns across 13 bases. The CDR3 spans 16 residues. CDR1 and CDR2 from the germline V gene are KGHDR and SFDVKD. The CDR3 DNA reads TGTGCCGCCAGTGACCGGACTAGCGGGAGCTCCTACGAGCAGTACTTC. Amino acid sequence: CAASDRTSGSSYEQYF.

This clonotype turned up a few times. The V call is TRBV19, the J call TRBJ2-3; 8 nucleotides align to TRBD2. Germline CDR1 is LNHDA and CDR2 is SQIVND (reference sequence). The J segment lost 5 bases and the V segment lost 2 bases, leaving 12 bases of the junction unmatched. The CDR3 length is 17 residues. CDR3 in DNA: TGTGCCAGTAGTATAACGCCCAGCGGGGGTTTTGGAGATACGCAGTATTTT. It translates to CASSITPSGGFGDTQYF.

This clonotype was seen only a few times. V and J are TRBV27 and TRBJ1-2; D may be TRBD1 (5 bases). In germline, CDR1 is MNHEY, CDR2 SMNVEV (reference sequence). The length of the CDR3 is 15 residues. V lost 8 bases and J lost 1, with 17 bases in between. The CDR3 sequence is CASARSGEINYGYTF. In DNA, the CDR3 is TGTGCCAGCGCACGGTCGGGGGAGATTAACTATGGCTACACCTTC.